This passage covers 21 T cell receptor beta chains from one sample sequenced in a study of identical twins (TCRdb year 2016). Libraries were constructed by 5' RACE. Instrument used: Illumina HiSeq 2000. The raw public data were reprocessed by TCRdb itself: fastp quality trimming at Q25, MiXCR clonotype calling, in-frame beta chains only. Under each unique CDR3 protein, matching rows form one entry showing the most common genes and DNA. This sample lists about 700,000 distinct CDR3 sequences; 8.5% to 9.5% were detected once. Roughly 0.97% of the sample is held by the ten biggest clonotypes. This same sample was also part of a study on yellow fever vaccine responses in identical twins.

The sequenced material came from PBMCs. Receptors were obtained from a woman aged 18-35 years in good health.

This clonotype was picked up a small number of times. This chain connects TRBV7-8 to TRBJ1-4; TRBD1 is a possible D gene (6 bases). Germline CDR1 SGHVS, CDR2 FQNEAQ. The CDR3 runs 15 residues. Trimming left V 5 bases short and J 7 bases short, with 17 bases between. The CDR3 here is CASSTNRAWGEKLFF. Written as DNA, the CDR3 is TGTGCCAGCAGCACAAACAGGGCCTGGGGTGAAAAACTGTTTTTT.

This clonotype was picked up many times. The J gene is TRBJ2-1, the V gene TRBV4-3, with D perhaps matching TRBD1 or TRBD2 (5 bases each). Trimming shortened V by 1 base and J by 8 bases, and 9 bases separated the two germline ends. The CDR3 has 13 residues. CDR1 LGHNA and CDR2 YSLEER come from the germline V gene. CDR3 sequence: CASSQVRGYEQFF. As DNA, the CDR3 is TGCGCCAGCAGCCAAGTCCGGGGCTATGAGCAGTTCTTC.

The V call is TRBV30, the J call TRBJ2-7; 7 bases match TRBD1. The germline gives CDR1 GTSNPN, CDR2 SVGIG (reference sequence). V shed 3 bases, J shed 2 bases, and the junction held 4 bases outside the gene matches. This CDR3 is built from 13 residues. The CDR3 DNA reads as TGTGCCTGGAGGTACAGGGGCGCCTACGAGCAGTACTTC. Residues: CAWRYRGAYEQYF. Using reference TRBV30 and TRBJ2-7 for the parts outside the CDR3, the full variable domain is SQTIHQWPATLVQPVGSPLSLECTVEGTSNPNLYWYRQAAGRGLQLLFYSVGIGQISSEVPQNLSASRPQDRQFILSSKKLLLSDSGFYLCAWRYRGAYEQYFGPGTRLTVT.

This clonotype was detected many times. This chain connects TRBV14 to TRBJ2-3; D unclear. V gave up 3 bases and J gave up 3 bases, with 13 bases separating them. CDR1 SGHDN and CDR2 FVKESK come from the germline V gene. The CDR3 has 15 amino acids. The CDR3: CASSHGPGWTDTQYF. The CDR3 nucleotides read TGTGCCAGCAGCCACGGGCCGGGTTGGACAGATACGCAGTATTTT.

Only a few counts were recorded for this clonotype. The genes are TRBV19 and TRBJ2-7; D is ambiguous. This CDR3 has 15 residues. V dropped 3 bases and J dropped 0 bases, with 12 bases sitting between them. CDR1 LNHDA and CDR2 SQIVND come from the germline V gene (reference sequence). The CDR3 DNA reads as TGTGCCAGTAGTATGTCGGTGCTCTACTCCTACGAGCAGTACTTC. It is translated as CASSMSVLYSYEQYF.

V and J are TRBV30 and TRBJ2-7, with 8 bases fitting TRBD2. Germline V gene data show CDR1 as GTSNPN and CDR2 as SVGIG (reference sequence). The V and J ends lost 4 bases and 2 bases, in that order; junction bases with no gene match: 4. The CDR3 runs 13 residues. The chain's CDR3 is CAWKLAATYEQYF. The CDR3 DNA reads TGTGCCTGGAAACTAGCGGCCACCTACGAGCAGTACTTC.

This sequence joins TRBV20-1 and TRBJ1-4, with a possible D match to TRBD1 (5 bases). Germline V lookup: CDR1 DFQATT, CDR2 SNEGSKA (reference sequence). Trimming left V 1 base short and J 8 bases short, with 11 bases between. This CDR3 region has 13 residues. This CDR3 is CSARGGTAEKLFF. CDR3 DNA sequence: TGCAGTGCTAGAGGGGGGACTGCGGAAAAACTGTTTTTT.

This chain uses TRBV7-8 with TRBJ2-3; no firm D call. Germline-derived CDR1 and CDR2 are SGHVS and FQNEAQ. This CDR3 region has 12 residues. With 0 bases removed from V and 8 bases from J, the gap between germline ends came to 6 bases. The CDR3 reads CASSLALSTQYF. The CDR3 DNA reads as TGTGCCAGCAGCTTAGCGCTGAGTACGCAGTATTTT.

The chain couples TRBV15 to TRBJ2-7, with a weak D call TRBD1 (5 bases). Germline V gene lookup returns CDR1 LNHNV and CDR2 YYDKDF (reference sequence). This CDR3 contains 17 residues. V shed 0 bases and J shed 4 bases, with 19 bases lying between them. As DNA, the CDR3 is TGTGCCACCAGCAGAGAGACCGTAACAGGAGCACCTTACGAGCAGTACTTC. This sequence encodes CATSRETVTGAPYEQYF.

This clonotype was recorded a few times. The chain carries TRBV5-1 and TRBJ2-5, with 7 nucleotides matching TRBD1. Germline CDR1 SGHRS, CDR2 YFSETQ. Germline trimming cut 5 bases from V and 5 bases from J; bases unmatched to any gene: 9. The CDR3 contains 14 residues. CDR3 bases: TGCGCCAGCAGACCTGACAGGGTTGGGGAGACCCAGTACTTC. Protein product: CASRPDRVGETQYF.

This clonotype was recorded a few times. The V gene is TRBV6-2 or TRBV6-3, the J gene TRBJ1-3; D gene unclear. The CDR3 totals 16 residues. Germline V gives CDR1 MNHEY, CDR2 SVGEGT. Trimming removed 5 bases from V and 0 bases from J, with 14 bases in between. CDR3 DNA sequence: TGTGCCAGCAGTCCTCCGGGCCTTCTCTCTGGAAACACCATATATTTT. Protein: CASSPPGLLSGNTIYF.

The J gene is TRBJ1-4, the V gene TRBV28; 8 positions match TRBD1. CDR1 is MDHEN and CDR2 is SYDVKM in the germline V gene. V lost 4 bases to trimming and J lost 7 bases; unmatched junction nucleotides: 8. The CDR3 extends over 15 amino acids. CDR3: CASSSAGGRGEKLFF. In DNA form, the CDR3 reads TGTGCCAGCAGTTCCGCAGGGGGCAGAGGTGAAAAACTGTTTTTT.

This clonotype was detected only a few times. The V gene is TRBV28, the J gene TRBJ2-7; TRBD1 aligns across 9 bases. The germline V gene has CDR1 MDHEN and CDR2 SYDVKM. This CDR3 has 16 amino acids. Unmatched junction bases numbered 10, after V lost 7 bases and J lost 0 bases. In nucleotides, the CDR3 is TGTGCCAGCAATGAATTGGGACAGGGCCGCTCCTACGAGCAGTACTTC. Encoded protein: CASNELGQGRSYEQYF.

In this sample, this clonotype turned up many times. V is TRBV12-3 or TRBV12-4 and J is TRBJ2-3; 9 positions agree with TRBD2. Germline trimming cut 5 bases from V and 2 bases from J; bases unmatched to any gene: 5. The CDR3 covers 15 residues. DNA of the CDR3: TGTGCCAGCAGTCCCGGGACTAGCTTCACAGATACGCAGTATTTT. This translates into CASSPGTSFTDTQYF.

J is TRBJ2-7 and V is TRBV3-1, with 10 bases matching TRBD1. Germline lookup yields CDR1 LGHDT and CDR2 YNNKEL (reference sequence). The CDR3 covers 14 residues. V lost 5 bases, J lost 3 bases, and 4 bases stayed unmatched. Written as DNA, the CDR3 is TGTGCCAGCAGCTCGGGACAGGGGTTCTACGAGCAGTACTTC. Protein product: CASSSGQGFYEQYF.

This clonotype has a count of ten or more. The chain links TRBV7-3 to TRBJ2-1; 10 positions match TRBD2. Germline V gene lookup returns CDR1 SGHTA and CDR2 FQGTGA. V was pared by 5 bases and J by 2 bases, with 6 bases of the junction left unmatched. The CDR3 runs 16 residues. CDR3 in DNA: TGTGCCAGCAGCCCCCCGGGACTAGCGCCCTACAATGAGCAGTTCTTC. Protein sequence: CASSPPGLAPYNEQFF.

This sequence joins TRBV5-1 and TRBJ2-1, with TRBD2 matching 10 bases. Trimming removed 4 bases from V and 0 bases from J; junction bases left unmatched: 10. This CDR3 is built from 18 residues. Germline V lookup: CDR1 SGHRS, CDR2 YFSETQ. The CDR3 here is CASSQVVLAGNSYNEQFF. The CDR3, as DNA: TGCGCCAGCAGCCAAGTGGTACTAGCGGGAAACTCCTACAATGAGCAGTTCTTC.

This clonotype came up a few times. This chain connects TRBV20-1 to TRBJ2-3; D gene uncertain. The CDR3 is made up of 12 amino acids. CDR1 is DFQATT and CDR2 is SNEGSKA in the germline V gene (reference sequence). Trimming left V 6 bases short and J 1 base short, with 8 bases between. The CDR3 DNA sequence: TGCAGTGCGAATACAGGCACAGATACGCAGTATTTT. Its protein is CSANTGTDTQYF.

The sample holds a few counts of this clonotype. The chain carries TRBV24-1 and TRBJ2-3, with 8 bases matching TRBD2. The length of the CDR3 is 15 residues. With V trimmed by 5 bases and J by 4 bases, 7 bases remained unmatched. From germline, CDR1 is KGHDR and CDR2 SFDVKD. The CDR3 here is CATSGGGTRADTQYF. In nucleotides, the CDR3 is TGTGCCACCAGTGGCGGGGGGACTCGGGCAGATACGCAGTATTTT.

This clonotype was observed a handful of times. J is TRBJ1-1 and V is TRBV9; 10 positions match TRBD1. The CDR3 has 15 residues. The V and J ends lost 4 bases and 5 bases, in that order; junction bases with no gene match: 8. Germline CDR1 reads SGDLS; CDR2 reads YYNGEE. CDR3 in amino acids: CASSTRTGGRTEAFF. The CDR3 DNA is TGTGCCAGCAGCACCCGGACAGGGGGAAGGACTGAAGCTTTCTTT.

V gene TRBV10-3 combines with J gene TRBJ2-2; a possible D gene is TRBD2 (5 bases). CDR3 length: 14 residues. The germline V gene encodes CDR1 ENHRY and CDR2 SYGVKD. V was cut by 6 bases and J by 5 bases, with 13 bases left in between. Here the CDR3 reads CAISDHSGTGELFF. As DNA, the CDR3 is TGTGCCATCAGCGACCACTCGGGGACCGGGGAGCTGTTTTTT.